Listed here are 20 T cell receptor beta chains from one sample, sequenced in a study of blood T cell repertoires in COVID-19 (TCRdb year 2020). To prepare the library, the immunoSEQ multiplex PCR assay was applied. Entries here come from immuneACCESS through TCRdb and include only in-frame sequences with V and J called. Some clones fail to appear in such tables; in the studies checked, an unresolved V gene covers under half of the shortfall, and the cause of the remainder is unknown. The sample records fewer than 150,000 clones, less than 75% of which are singletons. 0.86% of the sample comes from the top ten. Material for sequencing was peripheral blood. The receptors were sampled from a human donor with acute or convalescent COVID-19. The donor label of this sample is uncertain.

This clone was seen a handful of times. CDR3 protein: CASSTRQGSFTGELFF. The DNA for the CDR3 is TGTGCCAGCAGCACACGACAGGGGAGCTTCACCGGGGAGCTGTTTTTT. The J gene is TRBJ2-2, the V gene TRBV5-4; 8 bases agree with TRBD1. CDR1 and CDR2 (germline): SGHNT, YYREEE (reference sequence). The CDR3 consists of 16 residues. With 4 bases clipped from V and 4 bases from J, the junction kept 9 bases outside the gene matches.

The chain recombines TRBV6-5 with TRBJ1-5; D is uncertain. CDR1 is MNHEY and CDR2 is SVGAGI in the germline V gene. The CDR3 length is 13 residues. V shed 7 bases and J shed 3 bases, with 10 bases lying between them. The CDR3 DNA sequence: TGTGCCAGCAACGAGCACCTCAATCAGCCCCAGCATTTT. Translated, it gives CASNEHLNQPQHF.

This clone came up a few times. The chain joins TRBV5-1 to TRBJ2-2; possibly TRBD1 for D (6 bases). Trimming took 6 bases from V and 0 from J, leaving 18 bases between them. This CDR3 is built from 17 residues. Germline V gene sequence: CDR1 SGHRS, CDR2 YFSETQ. The CDR3 DNA is TGCGCCAGCAACCAAAGAACCGGGACACCGAACACCGGGGAGCTGTTTTTT. Its translation: CASNQRTGTPNTGELFF.

This chain uses TRBV6-1 with TRBJ2-7; D remains ambiguous. V lost 3 bases, J lost 3 bases, and 15 bases lay in between. Germline lookup yields CDR1 MNHNS and CDR2 SASEGT. The CDR3 is 15 residues long. CDR3: CASSDPPTGLYEQYV. The CDR3 DNA follows: TGTGCCAGCAGTGACCCTCCGACTGGCCTCTACGAGCAGTACGTC.

As regards this clone: This sample also contains other DNA sequences that code for the same CDR3. The V and J genes are TRBV29-1 and TRBJ1-5; D remains unclear. The V and J ends lost 4 bases and 1 base respectively, with 5 bases between them. This CDR3 is built from 12 residues. Germline-derived CDR1 and CDR2 are SQVTM and ANQGSEA. The CDR3 protein is CSVGQSNQPQHF. The CDR3 region has the DNA TGCAGCGTTGGCCAGAGCAATCAGCCCCAGCATTTT. Filled out from reference TRBV29-1 and TRBJ1-5, the complete variable domain reads SAVISQKPSRDICQRGTSLTIQCQVDSQVTMMFWYRQQPGQSLTLIATANQGSEATYESGFVIDKFPISRPNLTFSTLTVSNMSPEDSSIYLCSVGQSNQPQHFGDGTRLSIL.

The chain joins TRBV7-8 to TRBJ1-5; the D is unclear. This CDR3 has 15 residues. Germline V gives CDR1 SGHVS, CDR2 FQNEAQ. Trimming took 1 base from V and 7 from J, leaving 14 bases between them. The DNA of the CDR3 is TGTGCCAGCAGCTTAGGACCGGGAAAGGAGCAGCCCCAGCATTTT. This codes for CASSLGPGKEQPQHF.

In this sample, this clone turned up a few times. The gene calls are TRBV24-1 and TRBJ1-5; TRBD1 is a possible D gene (5 bases). The CDR3 extends over 13 amino acids. CDR1 and CDR2 (germline): KGHDR, SFDVKD. Trimming stripped 9 bases from V and 7 bases from J, with 15 bases between. CDR3 sequence: CATAGGEGQPQHF. The CDR3 nucleotides are TGTGCCACCGCGGGGGGAGAGGGCCAGCCCCAGCATTTT.

The chain links TRBV10-2 to TRBJ1-1; 7 bases are a match to TRBD1. V lost 6 bases and J lost 1; bases outside the gene matches: 5. Germline V gene lookup returns CDR1 WSHSY and CDR2 SAAADI. The CDR3 has 14 amino acids. The CDR3 loop reads CASSHRQGNTEAFF. The CDR3 DNA sequence: TGCGCCAGCAGCCACCGACAGGGGAACACTGAAGCTTTCTTT.

The gene calls are TRBV5-1 and TRBJ1-1; D not certain. This CDR3 region has 15 residues. V lost 0 bases to trimming and J lost 4 bases, with 13 bases between them. Germline V gene lookup returns CDR1 SGHRS and CDR2 YFSETQ. The CDR3 coding sequence is TGCGCCAGCAGCTTGGCGACGGGATCAGGCACTGAAGCTTTCTTT. It encodes CASSLATGSGTEAFF.

This clone was seen a few times. V gene TRBV2 combines with J gene TRBJ2-5; 7 nucleotides line up with TRBD2. V was clipped by 4 bases and J by 5 bases; unmatched bases: 10. This CDR3 has 15 amino acids. Germline V gene lookup returns CDR1 SNHLY and CDR2 FYNNEI. This chain's CDR3 is CASSAQTSRAETQYF. CDR3 DNA: TGTGCCAGCAGTGCACAGACTAGCCGGGCGGAGACCCAGTACTTC.

The chain has TRBV10-3 and TRBJ2-5; 11 bases match TRBD2. V shed 8 bases and J 4 bases; nucleotides not matched to a gene: 12. In germline, CDR1 is ENHRY, CDR2 SYGVKD. CDR3 length: 16 residues. In DNA, the CDR3 is TGTGCCATCCAGCCTAGCGGGGGGCGGATGAGAGAGACCCAGTACTTC. It codes for CAIQPSGGRMRETQYF.

This chain joins TRBV19 and TRBJ1-2; D not resolved. V gave up 3 bases and J gave up 6 bases, with 17 bases separating them. CDR1 is LNHDA, CDR2 SQIVND, per germline (reference sequence). The CDR3 length is 15 residues. For the CDR3, the DNA is TGTGCCAGTAGTATTACGAGGGAAAGGGCCCATGGCTACACCTTC. Amino acid sequence: CASSITRERAHGYTF.

The J gene is TRBJ2-1, the V gene TRBV2; 14 positions match TRBD2. Germline V gene data show CDR1 as SNHLY and CDR2 as FYNNEI. After removal of 5 bases from V and 0 bases from J, the junction contained 6 bases not matched to a gene. The CDR3 has 18 amino acids. This CDR3 is CASSKGLAGGGSYNEQFF. In DNA, the CDR3 is TGTGCCAGCAGTAAAGGACTAGCGGGGGGAGGCTCCTACAATGAGCAGTTCTTC.

The chain has TRBV6-1 and TRBJ1-2; D uncertain. Germline-derived CDR1 and CDR2 are MNHNS and SASEGT. Trimming left V 3 bases short and J 0 bases short, with 8 bases between. The CDR3 is 14 amino acids. CDR3 coding DNA: TGTGCCAGCAGTGAGCCGGGTACTAACTATGGCTACACCTTC. Amino acid sequence: CASSEPGTNYGYTF.

The V gene is TRBV19, the J gene TRBJ2-1, with TRBD1 matching over 10 bases. The CDR3 length is 16 residues. Losses at the gene ends were 4 bases for V and 5 bases for J; bases not matched to a gene: 8. The germline V gene encodes CDR1 LNHDA and CDR2 SQIVND (reference sequence). DNA of the CDR3: TGTGCCAGTAGTAGGCGGGGGACAGGGGCCGACAATGAGCAGTTCTTC. Translated: CASSRRGTGADNEQFF. Full variable domain (remainder filled in from reference TRBV19 and TRBJ2-1): DGGITQSPKYLFRKEGQNVTLSCEQNLNHDAMYWYRQDPGQGLRLIYYSQIVNDFQKGDIAEGYSVSREKKESFPLTVTSAQKNPTAFYLCASSRRGTGADNEQFFGPGTRLTVL.

This chain joins TRBV30 and TRBJ1-5; D is unresolved. The CDR3 consists of 13 residues. Germline V gene lookup returns CDR1 GTSNPN and CDR2 SVGIG (reference sequence). Deletions cut 4 bases from V and 7 bases from J, with 14 bases between. This CDR3 reads CAWNRDLQQPQHF. The CDR3 bases are TGTGCCTGGAACCGGGATCTACAACAGCCCCAGCATTTT.

The V and J genes are TRBV5-8 and TRBJ1-2; D is possibly TRBD1 (5 bases). With 4 bases removed from V and 0 bases from J, the gap between germline ends came to 13 bases. Germline V gives CDR1 SGHTS, CDR2 YDEGEE. CDR3 length equals 15 residues. The CDR3 sequence: CASSHGGVANYGYTF. CDR3 sequence (DNA): TGTGCCAGCAGCCATGGGGGGGTAGCTAACTATGGCTACACCTTC.

The rearrangement joins TRBV28 to TRBJ1-3; TRBD1 is a possible D gene (6 bases). Germline CDR1 MDHEN, CDR2 SYDVKM. CDR3 length: 15 residues. V gave up 6 bases and J gave up 0 bases, with 12 bases separating them. The CDR3 DNA is TGTGCCAGCAGCCCGGCAGGGGTCTCTGGAAACACCATATATTTT. Its protein product is CASSPAGVSGNTIYF.

This chain joins TRBV2 and TRBJ1-4, with 7 bases lining up with TRBD1. From germline, CDR1 is SNHLY and CDR2 FYNNEI. The junction had 4 bases not matched to a gene; V was cut back by 4 bases and J by 5 bases. The CDR3 contains 14 residues. The CDR3 region is CASSGDRENEKLFF. CDR3 nucleotide sequence: TGTGCCAGCAGTGGAGACAGGGAGAATGAAAAACTGTTTTTT.

The chain employs TRBV28 and TRBJ1-5, with TRBD1 as a possible D gene (5 bases). V shed 6 bases and J shed 9 bases, with 24 bases lying between them. The CDR3 totals 16 residues. Per germline, CDR1 MDHEN and CDR2 SYDVKM. The CDR3 sequence: CASRHTQGEGDSPQHF. The CDR3 bases are TGTGCCAGCAGACATACCCAAGGGGAAGGGGATTCGCCCCAGCATTTT.